This passage covers 30 T cell receptor beta chains from one sample sequenced in a study of T cells after yellow fever vaccination. MiXCR, run by TCRdb on the 5' RACE reads, gives a single entry per CDR3 protein. The sample includes about 32,000 distinct CDR3 sequences, roughly a tenth of them seen just once. The source material was PBMCs, either bulk or a sorted T-cell subset (CD4+, CD8+, memory, or dextramer-sorted; not recorded which), sampled roughly 14 days after the first yellow fever vaccination. The receptors come from a man between 18 and 35 years old who received the YFV17D yellow fever vaccine.

In this sample, this clonotype turned up many times. The chain links TRBV7-9 to TRBJ2-7; D unresolved. Trimming pared 4 bases from V and 4 bases from J, leaving 17 bases between. The CDR3 is 15 amino acids. Germline values: CDR1 SEHNR, CDR2 FQNEAQ (reference sequence). CDR3 loop: CASSSSGATRYEQYV. The CDR3, as DNA: TGTGCCAGCAGCTCCTCCGGCGCAACGAGGTACGAGCAGTACGTC.

This clonotype was counted ten times or more. The V gene is TRBV19, the J gene TRBJ2-2, with D perhaps being TRBD1 or TRBD2 (5 bases each). The CDR3 loop spans 14 amino acids. CDR1 and CDR2 (germline): LNHDA, SQIVND (reference sequence). Trimming took off 2 bases at V and 3 bases at J, with 7 bases between the two ends. CDR3 bases: TGTGCCAGTAGTATATGGGGGTACACCGGGGAGCTGTTTTTT. Amino acid sequence: CASSIWGYTGELFF.

This clonotype was recorded at least ten times. The chain has TRBV25-1 and TRBJ1-4; 9 bases map to TRBD1. The V gene end was trimmed by 2 bases and the J gene end by 0 bases; junction bases not matched to a gene: 7. Germline CDR1 is MGHDK and CDR2 is SYGVNS. CDR3 length equals 18 residues. The CDR3 region has the DNA TGTGCCAGCAGTGAAGCAAGGACAGGGGTTGCAACTAATGAAAAACTGTTTTTT. Translating it yields CASSEARTGVATNEKLFF.

There are many counts of this clonotype. The chain couples TRBV7-6 to TRBJ1-2, with a weak D call TRBD1 (5 bases). V gave up 3 bases and J gave up 3 bases, with 8 bases separating them. The CDR3 loop spans 13 amino acids. CDR1 SGHVS and CDR2 FNYEAQ come from the germline V gene. This CDR3 reads CASSFDSDYGYTF. CDR3 DNA sequence: TGTGCCAGCAGCTTCGACAGCGACTATGGCTACACCTTC.

This clonotype was recorded at least ten times. This chain links TRBV19 with TRBJ2-3, with 9 bases aligning to TRBD2. Trimming cost V 3 bases and J 5 bases; bases outside gene matches: 6. CDR1 is LNHDA, CDR2 SQIVND, per germline (reference sequence). The CDR3 is made up of 15 amino acids. The CDR3 region is CASSISGGFRDTQYF. The CDR3 nucleotides are TGTGCCAGTAGTATTAGCGGGGGATTCAGAGATACGCAGTATTTT.

This clonotype was observed at least ten times. The chain employs TRBV7-2 and TRBJ1-2; 8 bases align to TRBD1. The V gene end was trimmed by 5 bases and the J gene end by 4 bases; junction bases not matched to a gene: 6. Germline V gives CDR1 SGHTA, CDR2 FQGNSA. This CDR3 contains 14 residues. CDR3 protein: CASSTGGGSYGYTF. The CDR3 region has the DNA TGTGCCAGCAGCACAGGGGGGGGGTCCTATGGCTACACCTTC.

This clonotype occurred many times. The J gene is TRBJ2-5, the V gene TRBV4-1; D is tentatively TRBD1 or TRBD2 (5 bases each). V was pared by 4 bases and J by 0 bases, with 12 bases between. This CDR3 has 15 amino acids. CDR1 and CDR2 from the germline V gene are MGHRA and YSYEKL. The DNA for the CDR3 is TGCGCCAGCAGCCTCCAGGGACGGAACCAAGAGACCCAGTACTTC. Its translation is CASSLQGRNQETQYF.

Many counts were recorded for this clonotype. This chain uses TRBV6-1 with TRBJ2-3, with unresolved D. Trimming stripped 3 bases from V and 7 bases from J, with 17 bases between. CDR1 MNHNS and CDR2 SASEGT come from the germline V gene. The CDR3 is 15 amino acids. CDR3 amino acids: CASSDTGSLRNTQYF. The CDR3 nucleotides are TGTGCCAGCAGTGATACCGGCAGCTTGAGGAATACGCAGTATTTT.

The table lists this clonotype with many counts. The gene calls are TRBV2 and TRBJ2-7; 8 bases align to TRBD1. Germline V CDR1 and CDR2: SNHLY, FYNNEI. J lost 5 bases, V lost 5 bases, and 5 bases had no gene match. The length of the CDR3 is 13 residues. CDR3 nucleotides: TGTGCCAGCAGTCCGGACAGGGACCACGAGCAGTACTTC. Translated, it gives CASSPDRDHEQYF.

Worth noting for this clonotype: This could be a read error, since a much larger clone is one nucleotide away. The V call is TRBV5-1, the J call TRBJ1-1; no firm D call. The CDR3 length is 14 residues. Germline assignment: CDR1 SGHRS and CDR2 YFSETQ. V gave up 5 bases and J gave up 1 base, with 12 bases separating them. The CDR3 spells CASRSSVGNTEAFF. DNA for the CDR3: TGCGCCAGCAGATCGTCCGTGGGGAACACTGAAGCTTTCTTT.

At least ten counts were recorded for this clonotype. This chain links TRBV6-6 with TRBJ2-7, with unresolved D. Germline V gene data show CDR1 as MNHNY and CDR2 as SVGAGI (reference sequence). There are 13 residues in the CDR3. Trimming stripped 2 bases from V and 4 bases from J, with 9 bases between. The CDR3 coding sequence is TGTGCCAGCAGTTACGCCAGAAAATACGAGCAGTACTTC. The encoded protein is CASSYARKYEQYF.

This clonotype was detected many times. V and J are TRBV7-2 and TRBJ1-4; no definite D call. Germline V gene lookup returns CDR1 SGHTA and CDR2 FQGNSA. V was pared by 4 bases and J by 4 bases, with 16 bases between. The CDR3 spans 16 residues. The CDR3, as DNA: TGTGCCAGCAGCTCGCCCCCCGGGAGAAGTAATGAAAAACTGTTTTTT. As protein: CASSSPPGRSNEKLFF.

This clonotype has at least ten counts. The rearrangement links TRBV6-5 to TRBJ1-5; weak D call: TRBD1 (5 bases). Germline V gene lookup returns CDR1 MNHEY and CDR2 SVGAGI. The CDR3 sequence is 15 residues long. V lost 4 bases and J lost 2, with 12 bases in between. The CDR3 DNA reads TGTGCCAGCAGTTTCCCCAGGGAGGGCAATCAGCCCCAGCATTTT. Translating it yields CASSFPREGNQPQHF.

The table lists this clonotype with many counts. The chain joins TRBV5-6 to TRBJ2-5; the D call may be TRBD1 or TRBD2 (5 bases each). V gave up 0 bases and J gave up 4 bases, with 13 bases separating them. In germline, CDR1 is SGHDT, CDR2 YYEEEE. The CDR3 has 15 amino acids. CDR3 residues: CASSLEAPGRETQYF. In nucleotides, the CDR3 is TGTGCCAGCAGCTTGGAGGCCCCGGGGCGAGAGACCCAGTACTTC.

This clonotype was observed at least ten times. This chain links TRBV5-1 with TRBJ2-1; perhaps TRBD1 as D (6 bases). The CDR3 runs to 15 residues. Germline CDR1 reads SGHRS; CDR2 reads YFSETQ. With 3 bases removed from V and 6 bases from J, the gap between germline ends came to 16 bases. In DNA, the CDR3 is TGCGCCAGCAGCTCGCTAGGGACACCCCTCAATGAGCAGTTCTTC. This codes for CASSSLGTPLNEQFF.

This clonotype is medium-sized by share. The chain has TRBV5-1 and TRBJ2-2, with D possibly being TRBD2 (6 bases). The germline CDR1 and CDR2 sequences are SGHRS and YFSETQ. Trimming removed 1 base from V and 5 bases from J, with 12 bases in between. This CDR3 is built from 15 residues. In DNA form, the CDR3 reads TGCGCCAGCAGCTTGCTGGCTAGCGAGACCGGGGAGCTGTTTTTT. Translation: CASSLLASETGELFF.

This clonotype was recorded at least ten times. The chain has TRBV7-9 and TRBJ1-1; possible D gene TRBD1, 5 bases. V was trimmed by 5 bases and J by 1 base, leaving 11 bases between them. The CDR3 spans 14 residues. Per germline, CDR1 SEHNR and CDR2 FQNEAQ (reference sequence). As DNA, the CDR3 is TGTGCCAGCAGCGTCAGGGTTGGGAACACTGAAGCTTTCTTT. Translating gives CASSVRVGNTEAFF.

This clonotype was found many times. The chain has TRBV7-2 and TRBJ2-3, with 10 bases aligning to TRBD2. From germline, CDR1 is SGHTA and CDR2 FQGNSA. Germline trimming cut 2 bases from V and 2 bases from J; bases unmatched to any gene: 4. This CDR3 has 16 residues. CDR3 sequence reads: CASSLSSGGFTDTQYF. CDR3 bases: TGTGCCAGCAGCTTATCTAGCGGGGGTTTCACAGATACGCAGTATTTT.

This clonotype was counted ten times or more. This chain connects TRBV6-5 to TRBJ2-3, with D perhaps TRBD1 or TRBD2 (5 bases each). CDR1 and CDR2 from the germline V gene are MNHEY and SVGAGI. The V and J ends lost 2 bases and 1 base respectively, with 16 bases between them. The length of the CDR3 is 17 residues. CDR3 amino acids: CASSYGSTGAGTDTQYF. CDR3 in DNA: TGTGCCAGCAGTTACGGGTCTACCGGGGCGGGCACAGATACGCAGTATTTT.

This clonotype occurred many times. V usage is TRBV10-3 and J usage is TRBJ1-3; D is unclear. Trimming removed 11 bases at V and 3 bases at J, with 11 bases between. From germline, CDR1 is ENHRY and CDR2 SYGVKD. The CDR3 is 12 amino acids. The DNA of the CDR3 is TGTGCCGCCCTCCGTGATGGAAACACCATATATTTT. It codes for CAALRDGNTIYF.

This clonotype was counted many times. The V gene is TRBV6-2 or TRBV6-3, the J gene TRBJ2-7; 10 bases agree with TRBD1. Germline-derived CDR1 and CDR2 are MNHEY and SVGEGT. This CDR3 spans 13 amino acids. J gave up 2 bases and V 8 bases, and 3 bases lay outside the gene matches. This CDR3 is CASGGQGAYEQYF. The CDR3 nucleotides are TGTGCCAGCGGCGGACAGGGGGCCTACGAGCAGTACTTC.

The sample holds many counts of this clonotype. V and J are TRBV5-8 and TRBJ2-3; tentatively, D is TRBD2 (7 bases). The germline V gene has CDR1 SGHTS and CDR2 YDEGEE. The length of the CDR3 is 14 residues. The ends were cut back, 3 bases at V and 5 bases at J, with 13 bases in the middle. The CDR3 reads CASSSKGGGDTQYF. The DNA for the CDR3 is TGTGCCAGCAGCTCCAAGGGGGGGGGAGATACGCAGTATTTT.

This clonotype was detected many times. The J gene is TRBJ2-7, the V gene TRBV2; 9 bases fit TRBD2. Trimming cost V 8 bases and J 2 bases; bases outside gene matches: 10. CDR1 and CDR2 from the germline V gene are SNHLY and FYNNEI. The CDR3 runs 15 residues. The CDR3 protein is CASHKGIAGAYEQYF. CDR3 sequence (DNA): TGTGCCAGCCACAAAGGGATAGCGGGGGCCTACGAGCAGTACTTC.

There are many counts of this clonotype. V usage is TRBV12-3 or TRBV12-4 and J usage is TRBJ2-3; 8 nucleotides align to TRBD2. CDR3 length: 19 residues. The V gene end was trimmed by 6 bases and the J gene end by 2 bases; junction bases not matched to a gene: 19. CDR3 bases: TGTGCCAGCAGGGGTCTCCTAGCGGGCTTTTCCCGGCTCACAGATACGCAGTATTTT. Translating it yields CASRGLLAGFSRLTDTQYF.

This clonotype was observed at least ten times. V is TRBV7-2 and J is TRBJ2-1; weak D call: TRBD2 (5 bases). Germline assignment: CDR1 SGHTA and CDR2 FQGNSA. With 1 base removed from V and 5 bases from J, the gap between germline ends came to 12 bases. This CDR3 has 15 amino acids. The CDR3 DNA follows: TGTGCCAGCAGCTTAGGGCCGGAGGCACACAATGAGCAGTTCTTC. Residues: CASSLGPEAHNEQFF. Drawing the rest from reference TRBV7-2 and TRBJ2-1, the complete variable domain is GAGVSQSPSNKVTEKGKDVELRCDPISGHTALYWYRQSLGQGLEFLIYFQGNSAPDKSGLPSDRFSAERTGGSVSTLTIQRTQQEDSAVYLCASSLGPEAHNEQFFGPGTRLTVL.

This clonotype was counted at least ten times. The rearrangement uses TRBV20-1 and TRBJ1-3; no clear D gene. V was pared by 6 bases and J by 0 bases, with 9 bases between. Germline CDR1 DFQATT, CDR2 SNEGSKA (reference sequence). CDR3 length: 13 residues. Written as DNA, the CDR3 is TGCAGTGCGGACCCAAACTCTGGAAACACCATATATTTT. Protein: CSADPNSGNTIYF.

This clonotype was seen many times. V is TRBV5-1 and J is TRBJ2-7; D assignment may be TRBD1 or TRBD2 (5 bases each). CDR3 length: 15 amino acids. Trimming removed 3 bases at V and 7 bases at J, with 20 bases between. Germline V gene lookup returns CDR1 SGHRS and CDR2 YFSETQ. The CDR3 DNA follows: TGCGCCAGCAGCTCCGAAGGGGCCACTACGGGGGAGCAGTACTTC. Translated: CASSSEGATTGEQYF.

This clonotype was observed many times. The chain recombines TRBV3-1 with TRBJ1-6; D remains ambiguous. The V and J ends lost 4 bases and 9 bases respectively, with 10 bases between them. Germline values: CDR1 LGHDT, CDR2 YNNKEL (reference sequence). The CDR3 length is 13 residues. The CDR3 sequence is CASSLPTGSPLHF. CDR3 sequence (DNA): TGTGCCAGCAGCCTCCCTACTGGTTCACCCCTCCACTTT.

This clonotype was seen repeatedly, ten times or more. The rearrangement uses TRBV20-1 and TRBJ2-2; 7 positions match TRBD2. CDR3 length equals 15 residues. V shed 0 bases, J shed 3 bases, and the junction held 4 bases outside the gene matches. Germline CDR1 reads DFQATT; CDR2 reads SNEGSKA (reference sequence). The CDR3 DNA is TGCAGTGCTAGAGATGGGGGGGAGGACACCGGGGAGCTGTTTTTT. Translated: CSARDGGEDTGELFF.

This clonotype was seen ten or more times. The chain carries TRBV20-1 and TRBJ1-5; 8 bases are a match to TRBD1. The CDR3 has 14 amino acids. Trimming took 5 bases from V and 4 from J; bases not matched to a gene: 7. Germline lookup yields CDR1 DFQATT and CDR2 SNEGSKA (reference sequence). The CDR3 sequence: CSASTGVGNQPQHF. The CDR3 DNA follows: TGCAGTGCTTCGACAGGGGTAGGGAATCAGCCCCAGCATTTT.